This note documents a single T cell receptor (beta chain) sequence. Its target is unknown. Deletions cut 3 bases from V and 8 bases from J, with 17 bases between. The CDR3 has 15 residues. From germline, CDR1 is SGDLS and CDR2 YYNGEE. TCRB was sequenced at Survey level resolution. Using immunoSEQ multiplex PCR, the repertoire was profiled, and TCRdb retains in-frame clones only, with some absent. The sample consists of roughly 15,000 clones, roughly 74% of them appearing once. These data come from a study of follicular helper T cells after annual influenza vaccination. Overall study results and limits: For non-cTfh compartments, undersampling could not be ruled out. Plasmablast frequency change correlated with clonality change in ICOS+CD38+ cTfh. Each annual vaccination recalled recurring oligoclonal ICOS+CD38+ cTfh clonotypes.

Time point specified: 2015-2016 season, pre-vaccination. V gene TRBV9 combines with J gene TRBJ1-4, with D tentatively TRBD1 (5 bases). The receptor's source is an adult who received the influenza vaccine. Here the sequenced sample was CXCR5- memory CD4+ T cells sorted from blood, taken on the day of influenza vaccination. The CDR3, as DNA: TGTGCCAGCAGCGCTTCCGGACAAAGAGGAGAAAAACTGTTTTTT. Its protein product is CASSASGQRGEKLFF.